The clone carrying this TCR beta chain showed up just a few times. Its antigen remains unidentified. This specimen belongs to a study of blood T cells in healthy people across ages. The germline V gene has CDR1 LGHDT and CDR2 YNNKEL (reference sequence). With V trimmed by 3 bases and J by 5 bases, 3 bases remained unmatched. This CDR3 comprises 15 residues. PCR was performed a second time for roughly 7 to 11 cycles using a sample-barcoded 5' primer and a J-beta primer mix. Each of the cDNA molecules was tagged by a template-switch adaptor with 12 random nucleotides. TCRdb passed the 5' RACE reads through MiXCR, listing each CDR3 protein once. The sample records fewer than 750,000 distinct CDR3 sequences, about 51% being singletons. Findings and caveats of the study: Unsorted PBMC material precluded a definitive naive versus antigen-experienced comparison. Naive T cell percentage and TCR beta diversity correlated strongly. Per-million-T-cell TCR beta diversity fell roughly linearly with age.

The sequence was obtained from an elderly woman in good health. V is TRBV3-1 and J is TRBJ2-1; 11 bases agree with TRBD2. Sequenced input: blood. CDR3 protein: CASSHIAGGHNEQFF. The CDR3 DNA sequence: TGTGCCAGCAGCCACATAGCGGGGGGGCACAATGAGCAGTTCTTC.